This TCR beta chain was retrieved from a study of T cells in localized non-small cell lung cancer. Broader study findings: Appearing in adjacent lung were a median about 60 of the top 100 tumor clones.

In germline, CDR1 is KGHSH, CDR2 LQKENI. The ends lost 5 bases at V and 2 bases at J; junction bases unmatched: 11. This CDR3 is 16 amino acids long. Some clones are missing from TCRdb's copy, which holds only in-frame ones; the method was immunoSEQ multiplex PCR. Here the sample spans almost 35,000 clones, 93% being singletons. Concerning this clone: As yet, its antigen is unknown.

This material consisted of peripheral blood, taken before any cancer treatment. The receptor was derived from a female donor older than 55 with stage I lung adenocarcinoma. The V gene is TRBV18, the J gene TRBJ1-2; TRBD1 matches at 7 bases. The chain's CDR3 is CASSRQRTTGNYGYTF. CDR3 in DNA: TGTGCCAGCTCAAGACAGAGAACGACAGGGAACTATGGCTACACCTTC.